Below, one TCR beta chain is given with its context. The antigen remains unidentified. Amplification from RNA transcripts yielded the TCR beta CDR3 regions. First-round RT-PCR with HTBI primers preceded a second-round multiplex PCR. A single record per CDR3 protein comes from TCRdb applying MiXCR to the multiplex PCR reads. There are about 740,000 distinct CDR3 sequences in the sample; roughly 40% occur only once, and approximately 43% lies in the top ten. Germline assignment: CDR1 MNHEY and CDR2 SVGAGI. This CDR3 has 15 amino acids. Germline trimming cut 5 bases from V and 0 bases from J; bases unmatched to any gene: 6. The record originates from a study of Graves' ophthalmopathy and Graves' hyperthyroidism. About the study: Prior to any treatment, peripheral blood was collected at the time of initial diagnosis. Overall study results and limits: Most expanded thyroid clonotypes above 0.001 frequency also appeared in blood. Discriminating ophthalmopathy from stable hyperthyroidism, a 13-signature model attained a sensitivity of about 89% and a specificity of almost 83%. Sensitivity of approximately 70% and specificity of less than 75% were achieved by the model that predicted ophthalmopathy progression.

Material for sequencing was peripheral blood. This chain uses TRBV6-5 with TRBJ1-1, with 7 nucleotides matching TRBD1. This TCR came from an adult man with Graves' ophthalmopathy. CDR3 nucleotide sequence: TGTGCCAGCAGTGTATACAGGGGTATGAACACTGAAGCTTTCTTT. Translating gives CASSVYRGMNTEAFF.